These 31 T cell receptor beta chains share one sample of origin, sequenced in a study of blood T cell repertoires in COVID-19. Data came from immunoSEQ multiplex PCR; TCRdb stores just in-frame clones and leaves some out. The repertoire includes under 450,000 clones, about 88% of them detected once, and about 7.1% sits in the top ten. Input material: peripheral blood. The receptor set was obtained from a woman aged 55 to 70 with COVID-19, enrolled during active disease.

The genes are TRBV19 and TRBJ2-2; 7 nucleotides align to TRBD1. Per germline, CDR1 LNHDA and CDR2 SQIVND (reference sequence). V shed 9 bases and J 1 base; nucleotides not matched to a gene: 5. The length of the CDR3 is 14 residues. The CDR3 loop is CASQDRQNTGELFF. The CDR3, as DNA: TGTGCCAGCCAGGACAGGCAGAACACCGGGGAGCTGTTTTTT.

CDR3 DNA: TGTGCCAGTACAGGATCGGGGAACACCGGGGAGCTGTTTTTT. Residues: CASTGSGNTGELFF. The chain has TRBV6-5 and TRBJ2-2, with D possibly being TRBD1 (5 bases). Deletions cut 9 bases from V and 1 base from J, with 12 bases between. The germline V gene has CDR1 MNHEY and CDR2 SVGAGI. This CDR3 region has 14 residues.

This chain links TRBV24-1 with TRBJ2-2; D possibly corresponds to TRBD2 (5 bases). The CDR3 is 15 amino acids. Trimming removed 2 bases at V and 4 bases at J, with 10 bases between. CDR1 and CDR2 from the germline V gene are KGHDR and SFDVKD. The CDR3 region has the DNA TGTGCCACCAGTGATTCTCGGGGTGGCACCGGGGAGCTGTTTTTT. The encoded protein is CATSDSRGGTGELFF.

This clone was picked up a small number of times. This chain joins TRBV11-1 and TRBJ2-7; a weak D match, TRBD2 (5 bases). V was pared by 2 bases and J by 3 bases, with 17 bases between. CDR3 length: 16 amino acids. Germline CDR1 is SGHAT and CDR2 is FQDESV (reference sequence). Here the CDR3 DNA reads TGTGCCAGCAGCTTAAATGAGGGAGTGGAGAGCTACGAGCAGTACTTC. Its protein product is CASSLNEGVESYEQYF.

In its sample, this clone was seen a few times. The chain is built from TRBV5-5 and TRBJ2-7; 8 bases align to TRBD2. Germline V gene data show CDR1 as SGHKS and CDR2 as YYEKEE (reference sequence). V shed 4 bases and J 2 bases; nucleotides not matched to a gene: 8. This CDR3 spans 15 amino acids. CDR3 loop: CASSLSGGSAYEQYF. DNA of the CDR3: TGTGCCAGCAGCCTGAGCGGGGGTAGCGCCTACGAGCAGTACTTC.

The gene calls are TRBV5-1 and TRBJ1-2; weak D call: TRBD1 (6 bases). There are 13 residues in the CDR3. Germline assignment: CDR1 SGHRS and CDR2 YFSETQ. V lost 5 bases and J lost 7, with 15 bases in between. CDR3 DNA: TGCGCCAGCAGTGGATGGCAGGGGACTGGCTACACCTTC. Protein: CASSGWQGTGYTF.

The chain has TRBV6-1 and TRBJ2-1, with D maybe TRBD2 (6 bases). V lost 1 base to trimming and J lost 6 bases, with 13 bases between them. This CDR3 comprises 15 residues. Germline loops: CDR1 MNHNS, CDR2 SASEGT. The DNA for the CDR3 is TGTGCCAGCAGTGAAGTCCTGACTAGGGGCAATGAGCAGTTCTTC. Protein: CASSEVLTRGNEQFF.

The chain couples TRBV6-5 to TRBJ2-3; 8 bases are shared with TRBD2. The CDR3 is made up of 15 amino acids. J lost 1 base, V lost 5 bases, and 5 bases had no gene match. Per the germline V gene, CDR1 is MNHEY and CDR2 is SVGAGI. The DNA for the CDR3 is TGTGCCAGCAGTCCCCCGACTAGCGGCACAGATACGCAGTATTTT. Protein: CASSPPTSGTDTQYF.

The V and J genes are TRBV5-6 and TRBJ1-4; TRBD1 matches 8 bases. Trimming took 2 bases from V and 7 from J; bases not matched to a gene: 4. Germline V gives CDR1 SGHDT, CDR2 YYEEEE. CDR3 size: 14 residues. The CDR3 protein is CASSFRQGAEKLFF. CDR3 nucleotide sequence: TGTGCCAGCAGCTTCCGGCAGGGGGCTGAAAAACTGTTTTTT.

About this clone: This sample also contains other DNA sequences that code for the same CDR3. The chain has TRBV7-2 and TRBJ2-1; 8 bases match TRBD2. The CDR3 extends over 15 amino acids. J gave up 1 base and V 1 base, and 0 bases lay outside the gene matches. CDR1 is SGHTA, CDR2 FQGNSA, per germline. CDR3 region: CASSLGGGSYNEQFF. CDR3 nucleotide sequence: TGTGCCAGCAGCTTAGGCGGGGGGTCCTACAATGAGCAGTTCTTC.

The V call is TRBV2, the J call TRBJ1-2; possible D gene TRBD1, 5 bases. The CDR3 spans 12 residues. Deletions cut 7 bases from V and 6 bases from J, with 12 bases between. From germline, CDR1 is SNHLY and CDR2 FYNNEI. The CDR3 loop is CASIGGRDGYTF. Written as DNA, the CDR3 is TGTGCCAGCATCGGGGGACGGGATGGCTACACCTTC.

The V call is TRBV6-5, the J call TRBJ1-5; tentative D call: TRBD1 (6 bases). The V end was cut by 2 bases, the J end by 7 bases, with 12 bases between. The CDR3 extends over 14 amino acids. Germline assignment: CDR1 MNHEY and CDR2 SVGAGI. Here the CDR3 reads CASSYMGQGQPQHF. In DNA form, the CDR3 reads TGTGCCAGCAGTTACATGGGCCAGGGGCAGCCCCAGCATTTT.

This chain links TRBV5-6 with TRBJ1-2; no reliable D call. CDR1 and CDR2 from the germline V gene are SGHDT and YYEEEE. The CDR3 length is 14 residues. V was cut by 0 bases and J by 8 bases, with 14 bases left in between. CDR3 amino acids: CASSLASSSWGYTF. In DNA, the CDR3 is TGTGCCAGCAGCTTGGCAAGCTCCTCTTGGGGCTACACCTTC.

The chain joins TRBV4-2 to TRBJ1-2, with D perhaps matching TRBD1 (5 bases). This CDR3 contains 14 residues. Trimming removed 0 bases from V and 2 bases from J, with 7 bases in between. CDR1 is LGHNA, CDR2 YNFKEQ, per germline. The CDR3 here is CASSQDPGNYGYTF. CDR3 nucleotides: TGTGCCAGCAGCCAAGACCCAGGGAACTATGGCTACACCTTC.

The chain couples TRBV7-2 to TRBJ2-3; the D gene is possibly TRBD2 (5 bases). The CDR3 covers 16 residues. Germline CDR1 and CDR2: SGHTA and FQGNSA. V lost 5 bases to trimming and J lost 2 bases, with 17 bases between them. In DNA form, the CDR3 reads TGTGCCAGCAGCCCGTGGCTGACGGGGAACACAGATACGCAGTATTTT. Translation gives CASSPWLTGNTDTQYF.

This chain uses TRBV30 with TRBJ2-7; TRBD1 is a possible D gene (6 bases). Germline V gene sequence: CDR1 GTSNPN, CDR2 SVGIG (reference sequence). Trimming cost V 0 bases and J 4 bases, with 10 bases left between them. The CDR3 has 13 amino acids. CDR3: CAWSVGGTYEQYF. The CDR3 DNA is TGTGCCTGGAGTGTAGGGGGTACTTACGAGCAGTACTTC. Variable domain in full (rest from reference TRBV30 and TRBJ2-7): SQTIHQWPATLVQPVGSPLSLECTVEGTSNPNLYWYRQAAGRGLQLLFYSVGIGQISSEVPQNLSASRPQDRQFILSSKKLLLSDSGFYLCAWSVGGTYEQYFGPGTRLTVT.

CDR3 sequence (DNA): TGTGCCAGCACGGTATACAATGAGCAGTTCTTC. This encodes CASTVYNEQFF. The chain employs TRBV6-5 and TRBJ2-1; D is unclear. Trimming shortened V by 7 bases and J by 4 bases, and 5 bases separated the two germline ends. In germline, CDR1 is MNHEY, CDR2 SVGAGI. The CDR3 is made up of 11 amino acids.

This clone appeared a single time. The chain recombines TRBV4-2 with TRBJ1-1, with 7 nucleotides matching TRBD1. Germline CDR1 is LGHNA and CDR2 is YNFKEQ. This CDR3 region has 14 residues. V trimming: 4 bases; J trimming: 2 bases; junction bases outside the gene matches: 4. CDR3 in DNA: TGTGCCAGCAGCCTGGGACAGTACAACACTGAAGCTTTCTTT. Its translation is CASSLGQYNTEAFF.

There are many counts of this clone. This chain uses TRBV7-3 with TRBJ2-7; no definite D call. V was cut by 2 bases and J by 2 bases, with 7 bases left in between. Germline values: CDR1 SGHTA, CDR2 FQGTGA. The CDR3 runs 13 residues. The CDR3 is CASSLSDTYEQYF. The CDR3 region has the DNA TGTGCCAGCAGCTTATCCGACACCTACGAGCAGTACTTC.

CDR3 loop: CASSQDEGREEGYTF. Written as DNA, the CDR3 is TGTGCCAGCAGCCAAGACGAGGGGAGGGAGGAAGGCTACACCTTC. This rearrangement joins TRBV4-2 to TRBJ1-2; weak D call: TRBD1 (5 bases). The CDR3 contains 15 residues. V was cut by 0 bases and J by 8 bases, with 16 bases left in between. CDR1 is LGHNA and CDR2 is YNFKEQ in the germline V gene.

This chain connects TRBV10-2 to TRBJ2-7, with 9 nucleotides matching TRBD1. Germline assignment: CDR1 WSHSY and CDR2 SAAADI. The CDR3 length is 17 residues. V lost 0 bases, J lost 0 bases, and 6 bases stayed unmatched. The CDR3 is CASSESLDRGYSYEQYF. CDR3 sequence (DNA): TGCGCCAGCAGTGAGTCGCTCGACAGGGGGTACTCCTACGAGCAGTACTTC.

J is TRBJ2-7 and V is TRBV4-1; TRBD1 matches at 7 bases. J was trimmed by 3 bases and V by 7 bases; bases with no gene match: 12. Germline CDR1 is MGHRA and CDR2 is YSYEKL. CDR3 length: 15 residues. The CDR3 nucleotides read TGCGCCAGCACCACCGAGTCGGGACAGTACTACGAGCAGTACTTC. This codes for CASTTESGQYYEQYF.

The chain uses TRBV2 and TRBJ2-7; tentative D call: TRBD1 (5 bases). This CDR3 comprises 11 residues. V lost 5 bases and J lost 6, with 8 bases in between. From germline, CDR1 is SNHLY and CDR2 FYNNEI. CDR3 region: CASSLRGEQYF. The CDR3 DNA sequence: TGTGCCAGCAGTCTTAGGGGCGAGCAGTACTTC.

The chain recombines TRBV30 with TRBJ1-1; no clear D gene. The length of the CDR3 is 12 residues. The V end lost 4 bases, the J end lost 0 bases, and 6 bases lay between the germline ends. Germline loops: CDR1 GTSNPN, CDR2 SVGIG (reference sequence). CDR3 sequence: CAWTRLNTEAFF. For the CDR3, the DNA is TGTGCCTGGACTCGGTTGAACACTGAAGCTTTCTTT.

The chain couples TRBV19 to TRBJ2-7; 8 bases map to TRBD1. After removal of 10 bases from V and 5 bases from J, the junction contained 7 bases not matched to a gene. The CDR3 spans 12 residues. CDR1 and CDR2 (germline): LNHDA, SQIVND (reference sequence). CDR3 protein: CATLDRDHEQYF. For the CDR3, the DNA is TGTGCCACCTTGGACAGGGACCACGAGCAGTACTTC.

The CDR3 nucleotides read TGCGCCAGCAGCCAGGAGACTAGCGGGGGGGCCCTATCTAGCACAGATACGCAGTATTTT. It is translated as CASSQETSGGALSSTDTQYF. The rearrangement links TRBV4-3 to TRBJ2-3, with 14 bases fitting TRBD2. The CDR3 is 20 residues long. From germline, CDR1 is LGHNA and CDR2 YSLEER. The V segment lost 3 bases and the J segment 0 bases; nucleotides outside the gene matches: 11.

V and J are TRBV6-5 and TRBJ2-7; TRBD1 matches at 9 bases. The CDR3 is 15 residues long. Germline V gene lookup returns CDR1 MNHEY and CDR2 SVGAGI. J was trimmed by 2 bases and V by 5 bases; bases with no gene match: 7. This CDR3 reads CASSRYGTGTYEQYF. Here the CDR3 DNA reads TGTGCCAGCAGTAGGTACGGGACAGGGACCTACGAGCAGTACTTC.

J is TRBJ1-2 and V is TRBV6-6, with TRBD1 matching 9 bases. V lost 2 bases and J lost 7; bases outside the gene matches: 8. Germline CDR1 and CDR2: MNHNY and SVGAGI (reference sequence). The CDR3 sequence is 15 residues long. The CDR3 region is CASSYPEQGASGYTF. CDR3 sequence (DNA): TGTGCCAGCAGTTACCCCGAACAGGGGGCTAGTGGCTACACCTTC.

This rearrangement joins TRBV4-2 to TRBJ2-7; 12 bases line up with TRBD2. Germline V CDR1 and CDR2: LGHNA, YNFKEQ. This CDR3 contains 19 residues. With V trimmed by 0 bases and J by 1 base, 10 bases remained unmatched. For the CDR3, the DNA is TGTGCCAGCAGCCAAGATTACACTAGCGGGGGGTCCTGGTCCTACGAGCAGTACTTC. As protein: CASSQDYTSGGSWSYEQYF.

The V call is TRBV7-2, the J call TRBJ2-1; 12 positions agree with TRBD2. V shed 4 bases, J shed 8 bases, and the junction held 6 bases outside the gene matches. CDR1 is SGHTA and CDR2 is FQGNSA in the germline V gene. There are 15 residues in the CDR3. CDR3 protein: CASSSRTSGVYEQFF. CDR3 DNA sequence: TGTGCCAGCAGCTCGCGGACTAGCGGGGTTTATGAGCAGTTCTTC.

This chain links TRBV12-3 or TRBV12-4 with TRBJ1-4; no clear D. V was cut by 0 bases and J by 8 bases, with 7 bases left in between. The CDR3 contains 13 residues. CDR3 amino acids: CASSLATTEKLFF. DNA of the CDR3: TGTGCCAGCAGTTTAGCTACAACGGAAAAACTGTTTTTT.